This T cell receptor (beta chain) comes out of a study of blood T cell repertoires in COVID-19 (dated by TCRdb to the early 2020s). With respect to the entire study: Collaborator samples came from the United States, Italy and Spain and covered acute and convalescent phases of COVID-19. Where available, HLA class I and class II types were taken from metadata supplied by the sample provider and were not determined by assay-based typing. A de-identified subject ID, COVID-19 status, age in years and sex were almost always included in the sample metadata. Subjects who had been exposed to COVID-19, were actively infected with it, or had recovered from it provided the deeply sampled blood TCRbeta repertoires that made up the dataset. The samples were drawn from the first 160 participants of the ongoing ImmuneRACE study and from under 1,500 subjects provided by 6 global collaborators. A freely available public database, intended as a resource for researchers studying the immune response to SARS-CoV-2, is where the repertoires were released. The prospective study material was composed of cDNA or gDNA derived from T cells, B-cell-depleted T cells, or PBMCs. Study-wide findings and limitations: Clinical and demographic metadata were provided uncurated, with the amount varying by source and participant.

The collaborating institutions used their own protocols to collect whole blood in K2EDTA tubes. Collaborator samples were shipped for TCRbeta analysis as frozen whole blood, isolated PBMCs, or DNA extracted from either sample type. To note about this clone: The antigen it recognizes is unknown. No base qualities exist here, and no much larger clone lies one base off it.

The immunoSEQ Assay, a bias-controlled multiplex PCR, was used to amplify TCRbeta CDR3 regions from genomic DNA. For the original study's pipeline: Within the assay, amplification of reference gene primers was used to estimate how many nucleated cells each sample contained. To quantify the absolute abundance of each unique TCRbeta CDR3 rearrangement, sequence reads were collapsed and filtered. Productive Simpson clonality was computed per sample as the square root of Simpson's diversity index over productive rearrangements. In its TCRdb copy, this immuneACCESS table keeps in-frame sequences only and misses some clones. Where compared with another copy, unresolved V genes explain less than half of these, and the others have no known cause. V and J calls and clone size are given by that table; D and trimming were obtained from the DNA. Recorded for this sample are fewer than 90,000 clones; 80% of them occurred a single time. Jointly, the top ten make up over 15% of the sample.

This sequence was found in a woman of 80 years or more with acute or convalescent COVID-19. Sequenced: peripheral blood.

The CDR3 here reads CASSSRGQGAYEQYF. The sequenced DNA: TGTGCCAGCAGCTCCCGCGGACAGGGGGCCTACGAGCAGTACTTC. The chain couples TRBV11-1 to TRBJ2-7, with 10 bases in between that match TRBD1. Including cysteine and phenylalanine, the CDR3 has 15 amino acids. The entry retains the CDR3 DNA only, 45 bases that are in frame from base 1. CDR1 SGHAT and CDR2 FQDESV are derived from the germline V gene (reference sequence). V trim: 4 bases; J trim: 2 bases; unmatched bases: 5.